The source of this TCR beta chain is a study of liver allograft versus peripheral blood T cells. Study-level information: Transplanted livers held T cell receptor repertoires, and these were compared with repertoires in recipients' peripheral blood. Study-level points and caveats: Liver allografts reportedly held T cell receptor repertoires unlike those in peripheral blood.

The CDR3 runs to 14 residues. CDR1 is SGHAT and CDR2 is FQNNGV in the germline V gene. Trimming took off 7 bases at V and 2 bases at J, with 15 bases between the two ends. In this sample, this clonotype turned up a few times. Its target is unknown. TCRdb fed the reads into MiXCR, producing one record per CDR3 protein. The data show some 7,000 distinct CDR3 sequences, roughly 17% seen once. This TCR was sampled from a human patient who had a liver transplant. The graft donor may have contributed some T cells. V usage is TRBV11-2 and J usage is TRBJ2-7; TRBD1 is a possible D gene (6 bases). The CDR3 loop is CASNQQGPAYEQYF. CDR3 nucleotide sequence: TGTGCCAGCAACCAACAGGGACCCGCCTACGAGCAGTACTTC.